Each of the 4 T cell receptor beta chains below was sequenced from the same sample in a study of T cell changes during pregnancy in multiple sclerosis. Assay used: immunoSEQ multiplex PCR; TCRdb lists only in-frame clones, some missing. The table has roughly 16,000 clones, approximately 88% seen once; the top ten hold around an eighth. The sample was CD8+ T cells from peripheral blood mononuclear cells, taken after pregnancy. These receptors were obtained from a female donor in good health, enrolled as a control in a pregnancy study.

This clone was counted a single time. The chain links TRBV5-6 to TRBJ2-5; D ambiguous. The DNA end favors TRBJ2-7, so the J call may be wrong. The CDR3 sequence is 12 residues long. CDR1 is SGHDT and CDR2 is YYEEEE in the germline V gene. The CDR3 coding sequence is TGTGCCAGCAGCTTCGCTTCCTACGAGCAGTACTTC. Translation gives CASSFASYEQYF.

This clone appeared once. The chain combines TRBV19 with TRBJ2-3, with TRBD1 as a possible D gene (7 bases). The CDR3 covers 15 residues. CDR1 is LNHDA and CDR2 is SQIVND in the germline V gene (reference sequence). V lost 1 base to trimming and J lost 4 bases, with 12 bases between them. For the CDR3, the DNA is TGTGCCAGTAGTATAGCAGGGGGGAGTGCAGATACGCAGTATTTT. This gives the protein CASSIAGGSADTQYF.

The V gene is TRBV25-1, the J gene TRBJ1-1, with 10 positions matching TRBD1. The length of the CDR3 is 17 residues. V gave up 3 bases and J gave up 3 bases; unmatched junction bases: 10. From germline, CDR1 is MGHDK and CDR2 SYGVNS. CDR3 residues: CASSDIGQGGFDTEAFF. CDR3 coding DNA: TGTGCCAGCAGTGACATTGGACAGGGGGGATTCGACACTGAAGCTTTCTTT.

CDR3 residues: CASSPWRGGYNEQFF. CDR3 sequence (DNA): TGTGCCAGCAGCCCGTGGCGGGGTGGGTACAATGAGCAGTTCTTC. The chain uses TRBV6-5 and TRBJ2-1, with D possibly being TRBD2 (6 bases). CDR1 and CDR2 (germline): MNHEY, SVGAGI. Between the trimmed V and J ends, which lost 6 bases and 4 bases, there was a span of 16 bases. The CDR3 sequence is 15 residues long.